This TCR beta chain derives from a study of T-cell memory formation after mild COVID-19. Trimming removed 0 bases at V and 6 bases at J, with 15 bases between. The CDR3 sequence is 15 residues long. Germline V CDR1 and CDR2: LNHNV, YYDKDF (reference sequence). A single record per CDR3 protein comes from TCRdb applying MiXCR to the 5' RACE reads. In the table there are around 200,000 distinct CDR3 sequences, around a sixth of which are singletons. The sequence was obtained from a man aged 18 to 29 who had mild COVID-19 (a few samples of this study predate the infection). Cell type and time point are not known. This chain links TRBV15 with TRBJ2-7; D ambiguous. Sequencing input: PBMCs or a T cell subset sorted from them (not recorded which). CDR3 nucleotides: TGTGCCACCAGCAGAGATCGAGGACCCGGCTTCGAGCAGTACTTC. The encoded protein is CATSRDRGPGFEQYF.